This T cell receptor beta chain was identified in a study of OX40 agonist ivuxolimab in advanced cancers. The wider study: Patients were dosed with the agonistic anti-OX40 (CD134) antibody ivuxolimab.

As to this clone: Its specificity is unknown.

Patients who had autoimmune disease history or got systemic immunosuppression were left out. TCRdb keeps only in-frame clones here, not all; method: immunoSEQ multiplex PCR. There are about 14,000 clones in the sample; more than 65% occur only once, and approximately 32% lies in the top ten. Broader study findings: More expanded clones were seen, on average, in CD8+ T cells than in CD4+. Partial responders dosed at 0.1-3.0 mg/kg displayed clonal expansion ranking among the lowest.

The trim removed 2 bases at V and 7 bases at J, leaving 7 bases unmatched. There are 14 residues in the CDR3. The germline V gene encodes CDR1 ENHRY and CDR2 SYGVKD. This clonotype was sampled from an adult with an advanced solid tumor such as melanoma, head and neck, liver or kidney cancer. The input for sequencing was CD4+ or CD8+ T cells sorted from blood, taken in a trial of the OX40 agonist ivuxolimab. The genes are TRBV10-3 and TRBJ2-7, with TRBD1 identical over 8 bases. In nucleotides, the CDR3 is TGTGCCATCAGTGAGGGGCAGGGGGCTTATGAGCAGTACTTC. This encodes CAISEGQGAYEQYF.